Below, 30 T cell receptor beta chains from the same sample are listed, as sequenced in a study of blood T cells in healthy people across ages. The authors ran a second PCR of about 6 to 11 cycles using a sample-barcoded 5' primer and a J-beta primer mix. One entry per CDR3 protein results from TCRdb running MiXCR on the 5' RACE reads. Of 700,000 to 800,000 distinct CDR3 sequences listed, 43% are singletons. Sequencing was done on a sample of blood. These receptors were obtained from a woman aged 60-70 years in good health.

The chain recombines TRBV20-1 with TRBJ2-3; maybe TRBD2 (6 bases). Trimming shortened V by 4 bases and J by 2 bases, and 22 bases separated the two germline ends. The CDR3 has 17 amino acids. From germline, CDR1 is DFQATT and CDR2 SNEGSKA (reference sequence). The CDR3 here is CSATSAGPKMNTDTQYF. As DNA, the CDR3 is TGCAGTGCTACTTCGGCGGGGCCTAAAATGAACACAGATACGCAGTATTTT.

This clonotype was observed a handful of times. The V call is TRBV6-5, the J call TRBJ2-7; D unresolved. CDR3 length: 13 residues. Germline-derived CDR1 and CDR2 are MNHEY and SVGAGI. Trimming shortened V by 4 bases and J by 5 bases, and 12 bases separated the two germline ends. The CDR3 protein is CASSFDARDEQYF. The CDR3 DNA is TGTGCCAGCAGTTTCGACGCTAGGGACGAGCAGTACTTC.

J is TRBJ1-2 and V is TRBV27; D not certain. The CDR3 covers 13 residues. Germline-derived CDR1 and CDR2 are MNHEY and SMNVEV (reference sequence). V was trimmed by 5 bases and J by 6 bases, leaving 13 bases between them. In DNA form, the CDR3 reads TGTGCCAGCAGTCCGCACGCAAAAAATGGCTACACCTTC. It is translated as CASSPHAKNGYTF.

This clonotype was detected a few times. The CDR3 reads CASRGYGWGEQYF. The CDR3 coding sequence is TGTGCCAGCAGGGGGTATGGTTGGGGCGAGCAGTACTTC. J is TRBJ2-7 and V is TRBV25-1, with unresolved D. Trimming took off 6 bases at V and 6 bases at J, with 15 bases between the two ends. The CDR3 contains 13 residues. CDR1 and CDR2 (germline): MGHDK, SYGVNS.

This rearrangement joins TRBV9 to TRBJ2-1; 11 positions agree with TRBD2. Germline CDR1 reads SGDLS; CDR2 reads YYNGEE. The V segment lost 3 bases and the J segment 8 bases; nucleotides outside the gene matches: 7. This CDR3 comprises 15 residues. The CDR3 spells CASSDTSGSIDEQFF. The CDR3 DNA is TGTGCCAGCAGCGACACTAGCGGGAGTATCGATGAGCAGTTCTTC.

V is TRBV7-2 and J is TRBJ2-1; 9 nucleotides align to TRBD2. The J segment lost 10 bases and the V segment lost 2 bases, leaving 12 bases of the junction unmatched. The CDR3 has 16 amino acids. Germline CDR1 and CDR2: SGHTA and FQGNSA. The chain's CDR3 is CASSLLPSGTSYEQFF. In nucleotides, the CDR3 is TGTGCCAGCAGCTTACTGCCTAGCGGGACTTCTTACGAGCAGTTCTTC.

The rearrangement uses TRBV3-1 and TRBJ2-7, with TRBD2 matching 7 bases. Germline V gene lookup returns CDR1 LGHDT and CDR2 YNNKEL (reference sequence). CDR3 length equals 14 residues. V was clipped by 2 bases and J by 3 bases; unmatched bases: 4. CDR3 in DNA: TGTGCCAGCAGCCAACTGGGAGGGGACTACGAGCAGTACTTC. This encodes CASSQLGGDYEQYF.

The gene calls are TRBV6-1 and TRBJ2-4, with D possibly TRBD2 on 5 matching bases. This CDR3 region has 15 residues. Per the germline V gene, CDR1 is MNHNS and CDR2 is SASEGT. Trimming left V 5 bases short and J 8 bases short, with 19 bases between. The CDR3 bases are TGTGCCAGCAGTCCCGGCCCTGGAGGTGGGGACATTCAGTACTTC. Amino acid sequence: CASSPGPGGGDIQYF.

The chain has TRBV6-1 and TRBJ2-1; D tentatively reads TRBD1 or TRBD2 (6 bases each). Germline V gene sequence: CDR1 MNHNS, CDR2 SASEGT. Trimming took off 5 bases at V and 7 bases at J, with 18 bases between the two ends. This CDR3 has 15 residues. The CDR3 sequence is CASSLEGGLNNEQFF. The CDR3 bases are TGTGCCAGCAGTCTGGAGGGGGGCCTCAATAATGAGCAGTTCTTC.

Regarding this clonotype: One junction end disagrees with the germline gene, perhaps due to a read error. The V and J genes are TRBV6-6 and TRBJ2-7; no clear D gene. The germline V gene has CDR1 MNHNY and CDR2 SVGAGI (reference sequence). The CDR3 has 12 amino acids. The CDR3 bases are TGTGTCAGCAGTTACGGCGGCCACGAGCAGTACTTC. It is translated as CVSSYGGHEQYF.

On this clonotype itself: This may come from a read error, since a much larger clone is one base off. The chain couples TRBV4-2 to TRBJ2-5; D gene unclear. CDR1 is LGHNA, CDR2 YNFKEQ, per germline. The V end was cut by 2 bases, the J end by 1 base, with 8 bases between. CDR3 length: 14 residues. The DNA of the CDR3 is TGTGCCAGCAGCCAACCCTGCTCCCAAGAGACCCAGTACTTC. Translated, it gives CASSQPCSQETQYF.

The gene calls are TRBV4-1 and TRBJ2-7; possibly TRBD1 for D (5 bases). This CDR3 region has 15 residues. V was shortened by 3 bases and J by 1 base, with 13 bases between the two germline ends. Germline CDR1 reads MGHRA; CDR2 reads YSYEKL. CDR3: CASSHRNGQSYEQYF. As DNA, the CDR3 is TGCGCCAGCAGCCACCGCAACGGACAATCCTACGAGCAGTACTTC.

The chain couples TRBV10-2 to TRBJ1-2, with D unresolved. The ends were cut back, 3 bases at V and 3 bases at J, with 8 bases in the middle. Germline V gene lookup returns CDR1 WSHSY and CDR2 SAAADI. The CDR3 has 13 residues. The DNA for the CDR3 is TGCGCCAGCAGTGATGAGACATACTATGGCTACACCTTC. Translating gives CASSDETYYGYTF.

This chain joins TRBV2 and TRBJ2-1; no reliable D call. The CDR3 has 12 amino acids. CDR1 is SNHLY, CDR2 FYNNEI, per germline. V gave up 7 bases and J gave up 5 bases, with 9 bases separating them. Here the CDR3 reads CASTFTHNEQFF. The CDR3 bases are TGTGCCAGCACTTTCACCCACAATGAGCAGTTCTTC.

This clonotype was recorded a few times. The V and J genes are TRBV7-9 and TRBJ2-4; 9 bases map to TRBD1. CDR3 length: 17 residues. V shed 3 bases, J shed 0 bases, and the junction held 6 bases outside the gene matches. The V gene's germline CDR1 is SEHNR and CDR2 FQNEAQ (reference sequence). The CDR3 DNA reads TGTGCCAGCAGCTTCTTGGACAGGGGATTAGCCAAAAACATTCAGTACTTC. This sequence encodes CASSFLDRGLAKNIQYF.

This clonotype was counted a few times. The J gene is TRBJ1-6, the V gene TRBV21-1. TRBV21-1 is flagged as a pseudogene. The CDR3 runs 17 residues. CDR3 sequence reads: CAIPKSEVHSYNSPLHF. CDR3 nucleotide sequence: TGTGCCATCCCCAAATCCGAGGTTCACTCCTATAATTCACCCCTCCACTTT.

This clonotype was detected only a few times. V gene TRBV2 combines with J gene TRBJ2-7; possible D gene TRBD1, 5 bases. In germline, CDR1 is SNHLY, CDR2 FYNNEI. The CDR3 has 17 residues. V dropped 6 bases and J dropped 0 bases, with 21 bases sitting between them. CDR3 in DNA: TGTGCCAGCAGGAAAATGGAACAGGATTCGAGCTCCTACGAGCAGTACTTC. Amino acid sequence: CASRKMEQDSSSYEQYF.

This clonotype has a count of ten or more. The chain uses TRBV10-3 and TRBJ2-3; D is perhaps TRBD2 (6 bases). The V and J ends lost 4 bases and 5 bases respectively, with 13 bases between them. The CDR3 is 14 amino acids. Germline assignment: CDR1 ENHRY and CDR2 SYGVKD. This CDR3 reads CAISAGGIGDTQYF. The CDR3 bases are TGTGCCATCAGTGCCGGCGGGATCGGAGATACGCAGTATTTT.

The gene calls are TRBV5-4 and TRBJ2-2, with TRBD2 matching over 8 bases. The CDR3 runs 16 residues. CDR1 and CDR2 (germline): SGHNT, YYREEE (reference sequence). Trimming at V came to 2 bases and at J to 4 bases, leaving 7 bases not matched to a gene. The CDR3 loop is CASSFGGGRLTGELFF. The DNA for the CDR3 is TGTGCCAGCAGCTTTGGCGGGGGGCGGCTCACCGGGGAGCTGTTTTTT.

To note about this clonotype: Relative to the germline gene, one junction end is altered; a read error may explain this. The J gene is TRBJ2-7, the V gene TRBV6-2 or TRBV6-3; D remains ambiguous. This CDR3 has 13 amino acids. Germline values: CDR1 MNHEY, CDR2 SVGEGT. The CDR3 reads CASSDSESYEQYF. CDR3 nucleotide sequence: TGTGCCAGCAGTGACTCTGAATCCTACGAGCAGTACTTC.

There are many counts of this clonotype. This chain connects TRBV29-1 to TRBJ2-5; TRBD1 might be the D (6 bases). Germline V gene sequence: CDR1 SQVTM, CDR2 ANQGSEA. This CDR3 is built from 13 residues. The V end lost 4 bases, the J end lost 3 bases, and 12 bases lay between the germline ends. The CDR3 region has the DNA TGCAGCGTTGCCTTACGACAGGAAGAGACCCAGTACTTC. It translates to CSVALRQEETQYF.

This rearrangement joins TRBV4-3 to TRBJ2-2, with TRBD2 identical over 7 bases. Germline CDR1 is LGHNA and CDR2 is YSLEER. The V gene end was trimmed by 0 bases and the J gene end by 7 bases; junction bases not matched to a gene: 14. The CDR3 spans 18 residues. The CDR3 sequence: CASSQDREGRDSVGELFF. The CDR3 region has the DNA TGCGCCAGCAGCCAAGATAGGGAGGGCCGGGACTCCGTCGGGGAGCTGTTTTTT.

The CDR3 region is CASGRERDPLGGQYF. DNA of the CDR3: TGTGCCAGCGGTAGGGAGCGGGATCCTTTGGGGGGGCAGTATTTT. The chain couples TRBV4-2 to TRBJ2-3, with 7 bases lining up with TRBD2. CDR3 length equals 15 residues. The germline V gene encodes CDR1 LGHNA and CDR2 YNFKEQ. Trimming cost V 8 bases and J 11 bases; bases outside gene matches: 19.

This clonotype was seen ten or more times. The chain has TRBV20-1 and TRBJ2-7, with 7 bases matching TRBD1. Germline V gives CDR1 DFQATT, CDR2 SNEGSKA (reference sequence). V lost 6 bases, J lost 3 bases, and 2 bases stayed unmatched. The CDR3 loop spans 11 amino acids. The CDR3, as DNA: TGCAGTGCGGGGGACAGCTACGAGCAGTACTTC. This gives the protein CSAGDSYEQYF.

The CDR3 DNA is TGCAGCGTGTGGAGGGGGGGGGCGAACACTGAAGCTTTCTTT. Its translation: CSVWRGGANTEAFF. The J gene is TRBJ1-1, the V gene TRBV29-1, with TRBD1 as a possible D gene (6 bases). V lost 6 bases, J lost 1 base, and 15 bases lay in between. The CDR3 extends over 14 amino acids. CDR1 SQVTM and CDR2 ANQGSEA come from the germline V gene.

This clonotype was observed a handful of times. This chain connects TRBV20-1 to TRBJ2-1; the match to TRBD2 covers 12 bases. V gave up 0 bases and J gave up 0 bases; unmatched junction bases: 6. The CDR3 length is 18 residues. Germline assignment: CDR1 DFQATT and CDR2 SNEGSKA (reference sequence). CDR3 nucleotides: TGCAGTGCTAGAGATCGACTAGCGGGAGTAAGCTCCTACAATGAGCAGTTCTTC. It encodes CSARDRLAGVSSYNEQFF.

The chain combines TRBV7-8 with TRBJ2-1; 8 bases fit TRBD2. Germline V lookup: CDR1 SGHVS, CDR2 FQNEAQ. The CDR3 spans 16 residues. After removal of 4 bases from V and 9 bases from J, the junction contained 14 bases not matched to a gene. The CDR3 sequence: CASSSIAGIPRGEQFF. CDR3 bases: TGTGCCAGCAGCTCCATAGCGGGGATCCCCCGGGGTGAGCAGTTCTTC.

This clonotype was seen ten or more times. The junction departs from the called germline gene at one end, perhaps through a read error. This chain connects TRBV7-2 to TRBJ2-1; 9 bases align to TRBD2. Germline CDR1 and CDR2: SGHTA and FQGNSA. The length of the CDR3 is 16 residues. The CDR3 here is CASSLAGLSSYNEQFF. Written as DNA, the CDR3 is TGTGCCAGCAGCCTAGCGGGACTGAGCTCCTACAATGAGCAGTTCTTC.

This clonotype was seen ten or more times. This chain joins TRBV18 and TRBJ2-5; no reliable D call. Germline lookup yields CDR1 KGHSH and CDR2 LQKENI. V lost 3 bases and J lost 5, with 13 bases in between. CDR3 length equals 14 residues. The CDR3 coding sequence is TGTGCCAGCTCACCCCCAACTAAGTGGGAGACCCAGTACTTC. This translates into CASSPPTKWETQYF.

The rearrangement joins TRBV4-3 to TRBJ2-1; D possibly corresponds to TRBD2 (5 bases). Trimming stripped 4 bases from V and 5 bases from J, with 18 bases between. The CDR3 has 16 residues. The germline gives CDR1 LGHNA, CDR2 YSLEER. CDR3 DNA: TGCGCCAGCAGCCCCAAAGGAGCGGAAGGGAACAATGAGCAGTTCTTC. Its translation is CASSPKGAEGNNEQFF.